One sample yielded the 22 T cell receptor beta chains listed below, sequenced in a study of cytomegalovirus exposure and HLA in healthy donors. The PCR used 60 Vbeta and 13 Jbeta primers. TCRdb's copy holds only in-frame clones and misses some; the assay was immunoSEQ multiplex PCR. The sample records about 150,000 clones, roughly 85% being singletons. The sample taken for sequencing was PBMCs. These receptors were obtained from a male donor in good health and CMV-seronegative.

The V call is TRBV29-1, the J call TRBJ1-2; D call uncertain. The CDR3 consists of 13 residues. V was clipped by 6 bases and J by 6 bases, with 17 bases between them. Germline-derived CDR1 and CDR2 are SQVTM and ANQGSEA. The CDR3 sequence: CSVINQENDGYTF. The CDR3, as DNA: TGCAGCGTCATCAACCAGGAAAACGATGGCTACACCTTC. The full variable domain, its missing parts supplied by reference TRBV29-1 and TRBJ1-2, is SAVISQKPSRDICQRGTSLTIQCQVDSQVTMMFWYRQQPGQSLTLIATANQGSEATYESGFVIDKFPISRPNLTFSTLTVSNMSPEDSSIYLCSVINQENDGYTFGSGTRLTVV.

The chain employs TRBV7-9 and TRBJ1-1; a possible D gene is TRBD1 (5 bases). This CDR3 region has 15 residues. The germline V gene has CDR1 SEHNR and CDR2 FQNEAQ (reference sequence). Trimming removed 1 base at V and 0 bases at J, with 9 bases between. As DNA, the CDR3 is TGTGCCAGCAGCTTAGAGGGGCTCATGAACACTGAAGCTTTCTTT. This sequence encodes CASSLEGLMNTEAFF.

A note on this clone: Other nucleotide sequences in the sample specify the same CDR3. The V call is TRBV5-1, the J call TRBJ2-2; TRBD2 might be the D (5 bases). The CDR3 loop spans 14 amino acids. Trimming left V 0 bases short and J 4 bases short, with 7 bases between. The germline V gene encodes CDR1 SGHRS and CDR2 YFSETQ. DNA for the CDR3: TGCGCCAGCAGCTTGGACCGGGGCACCGGGGAGCTGTTTTTT. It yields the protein CASSLDRGTGELFF.

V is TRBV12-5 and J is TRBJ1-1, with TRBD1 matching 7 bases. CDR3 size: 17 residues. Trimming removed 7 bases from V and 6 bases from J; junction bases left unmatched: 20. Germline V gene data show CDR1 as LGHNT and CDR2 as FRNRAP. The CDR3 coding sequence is TGTGCTAGTGCCCCTGGCGAGGGGGCCCTTAAAGGGGCTGAAGCTTTCTTT. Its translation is CASAPGEGALKGAEAFF.

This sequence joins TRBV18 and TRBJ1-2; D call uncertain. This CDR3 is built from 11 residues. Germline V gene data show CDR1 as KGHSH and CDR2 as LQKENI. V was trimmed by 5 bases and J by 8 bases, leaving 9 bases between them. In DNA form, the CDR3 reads TGTGCCAGCTCAGCCGATGGCGGCTACACCTTC. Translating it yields CASSADGGYTF.

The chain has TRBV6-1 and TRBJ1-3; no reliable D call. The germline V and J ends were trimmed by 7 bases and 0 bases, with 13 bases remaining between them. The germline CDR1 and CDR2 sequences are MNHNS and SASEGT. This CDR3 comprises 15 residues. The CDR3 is CASIPVLYSGNTIYF. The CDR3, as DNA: TGTGCCAGCATTCCCGTCCTCTACTCTGGAAACACCATATATTTT.

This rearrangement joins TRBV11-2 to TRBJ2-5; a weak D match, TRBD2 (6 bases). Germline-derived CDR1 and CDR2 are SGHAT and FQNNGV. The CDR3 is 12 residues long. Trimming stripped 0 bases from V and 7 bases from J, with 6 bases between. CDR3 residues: CASSLEGGTQYF. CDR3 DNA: TGTGCCAGCAGCTTAGAGGGGGGGACCCAGTACTTC.

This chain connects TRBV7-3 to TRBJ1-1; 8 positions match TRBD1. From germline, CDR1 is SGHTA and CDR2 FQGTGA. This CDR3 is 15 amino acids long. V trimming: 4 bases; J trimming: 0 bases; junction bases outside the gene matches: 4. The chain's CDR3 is CASSSGTGMNTEAFF. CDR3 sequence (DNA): TGTGCCAGCAGCTCCGGGACAGGAATGAACACTGAAGCTTTCTTT.

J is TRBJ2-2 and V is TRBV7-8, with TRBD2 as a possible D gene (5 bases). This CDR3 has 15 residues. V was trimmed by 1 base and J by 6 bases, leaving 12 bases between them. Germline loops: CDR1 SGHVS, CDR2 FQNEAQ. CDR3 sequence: CASSLGLEEAGELFF. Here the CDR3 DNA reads TGTGCCAGCAGCTTAGGGCTCGAGGAGGCCGGGGAGCTGTTTTTT.

CDR3 region: CASSLAGVGNEQFF. The DNA of the CDR3 is TGCGCCAGCAGCTTGGCGGGAGTGGGGAATGAGCAGTTCTTC. The V and J genes are TRBV5-1 and TRBJ2-1, with a possible D match to TRBD2 (6 bases). Germline V gives CDR1 SGHRS, CDR2 YFSETQ. The CDR3 has 14 amino acids. The V end lost 0 bases, the J end lost 7 bases, and 11 bases lay between the germline ends.

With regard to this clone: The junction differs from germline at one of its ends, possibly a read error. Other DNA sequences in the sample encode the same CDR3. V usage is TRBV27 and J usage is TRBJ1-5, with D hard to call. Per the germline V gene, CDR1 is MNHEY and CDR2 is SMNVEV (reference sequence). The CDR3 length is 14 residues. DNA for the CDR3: TGCGCCAGCAGTCGGGCGGGGTACAATCAGCCCCAGCATTTT. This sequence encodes CASSRAGYNQPQHF.

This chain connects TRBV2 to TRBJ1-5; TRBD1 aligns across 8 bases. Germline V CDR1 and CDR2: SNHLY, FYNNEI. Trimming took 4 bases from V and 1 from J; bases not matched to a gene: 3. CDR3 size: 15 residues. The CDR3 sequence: CASSGGQVSNQPQHF. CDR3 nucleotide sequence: TGTGCCAGCAGTGGGGGACAGGTGAGCAATCAGCCCCAGCATTTT.

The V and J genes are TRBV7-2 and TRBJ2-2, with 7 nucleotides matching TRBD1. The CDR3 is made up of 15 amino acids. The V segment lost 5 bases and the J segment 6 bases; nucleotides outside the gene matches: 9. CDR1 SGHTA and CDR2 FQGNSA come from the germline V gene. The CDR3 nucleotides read TGTGCCAGCAGCCAGACAGGGTTTAGAGCCGGGGAGCTGTTTTTT. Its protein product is CASSQTGFRAGELFF.

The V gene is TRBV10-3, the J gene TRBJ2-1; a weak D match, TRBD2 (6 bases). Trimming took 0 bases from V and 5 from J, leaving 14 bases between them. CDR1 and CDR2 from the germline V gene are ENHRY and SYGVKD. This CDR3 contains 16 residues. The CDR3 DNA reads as TGTGCCATCAGTGAGTCTTCGCCGGGGGTTAACAATGAGCAGTTCTTC. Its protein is CAISESSPGVNNEQFF.

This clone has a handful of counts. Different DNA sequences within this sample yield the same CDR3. This chain's CDR3 is CASSLLASYNEQFF. The DNA of the CDR3 is TGTGCCAGCAGCTTATTGGCATCCTACAATGAGCAGTTCTTC. This rearrangement joins TRBV7-3 to TRBJ2-1, with D uncertain. Germline V gene sequence: CDR1 SGHTA, CDR2 FQGTGA. V gave up 2 bases and J gave up 1 base, with 6 bases separating them. The CDR3 length is 14 residues.

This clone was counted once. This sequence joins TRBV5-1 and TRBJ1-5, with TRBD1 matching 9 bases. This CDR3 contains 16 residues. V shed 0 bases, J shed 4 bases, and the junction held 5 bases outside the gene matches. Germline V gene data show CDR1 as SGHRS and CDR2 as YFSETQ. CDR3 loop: CASSLAPGQGNQPQHF. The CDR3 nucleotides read TGCGCCAGCAGCTTGGCCCCGGGACAGGGTAATCAGCCCCAGCATTTT.

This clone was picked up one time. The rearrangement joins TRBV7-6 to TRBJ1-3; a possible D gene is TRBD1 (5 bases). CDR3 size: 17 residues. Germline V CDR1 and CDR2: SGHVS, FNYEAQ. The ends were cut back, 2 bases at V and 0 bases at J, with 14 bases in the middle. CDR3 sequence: CASSLKLGGVSGNTIYF. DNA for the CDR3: TGTGCCAGCAGCTTAAAGCTCGGAGGGGTCTCTGGAAACACCATATATTTT.

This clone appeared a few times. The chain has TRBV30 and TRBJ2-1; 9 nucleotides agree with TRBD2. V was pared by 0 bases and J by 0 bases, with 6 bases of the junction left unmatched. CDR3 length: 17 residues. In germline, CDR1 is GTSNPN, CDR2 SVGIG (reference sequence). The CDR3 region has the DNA TGTGCCTGGAGTGTGACCTTGACTAGCGGCTCCTACAATGAGCAGTTCTTC. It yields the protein CAWSVTLTSGSYNEQFF.

DNA for the CDR3: TGTGCCAGCAGCCGGGACAGGGTAGTGGCCGGGGAGCTGTTTTTT. Its translation: CASSRDRVVAGELFF. This chain uses TRBV11-3 with TRBJ2-2, with 9 bases lining up with TRBD1. The CDR3 totals 15 residues. The trim removed 5 bases at V and 6 bases at J, leaving 7 bases unmatched. The germline V gene has CDR1 SGHNT and CDR2 YENEEA.

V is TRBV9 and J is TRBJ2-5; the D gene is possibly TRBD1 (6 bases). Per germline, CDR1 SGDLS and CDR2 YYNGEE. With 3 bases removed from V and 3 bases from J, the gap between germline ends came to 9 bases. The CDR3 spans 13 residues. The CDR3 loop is CASSGGPKETQYF. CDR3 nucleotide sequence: TGTGCCAGCAGCGGGGGGCCTAAAGAGACCCAGTACTTC.

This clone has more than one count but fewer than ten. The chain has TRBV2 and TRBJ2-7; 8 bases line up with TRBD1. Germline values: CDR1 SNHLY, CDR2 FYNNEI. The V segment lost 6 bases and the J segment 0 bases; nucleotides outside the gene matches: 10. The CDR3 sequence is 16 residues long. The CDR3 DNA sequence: TGTGCCAGCAGGACGGACAGGGCTACCTCCTCCTACGAGCAGTACTTC. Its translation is CASRTDRATSSYEQYF. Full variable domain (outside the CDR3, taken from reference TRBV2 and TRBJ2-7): EPEVTQTPSHQVTQMGQEVILRCVPISNHLYFYWYRQILGQKVEFLVSFYNNEISEKSEIFDDQFSVERPDGSNFTLKIRSTKLEDSAMYFCASRTDRATSSYEQYFGPGTRLTVT.

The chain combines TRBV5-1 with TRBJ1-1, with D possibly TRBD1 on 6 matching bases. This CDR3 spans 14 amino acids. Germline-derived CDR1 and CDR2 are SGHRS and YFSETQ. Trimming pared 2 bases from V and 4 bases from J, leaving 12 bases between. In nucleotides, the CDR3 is TGCGCCAGCAGCTTAATCCCCAGGGGCACTGAAGCTTTCTTT. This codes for CASSLIPRGTEAFF.